Listed below are T cell receptor beta chains from one sample, sequenced in a study of OX40 agonist ivuxolimab in advanced cancers. Method: immunoSEQ multiplex PCR; TCRdb's copy keeps in-frame clones and lacks some. The data show under 65,000 clones, roughly 90% seen once. Sequencing was performed on CD4+ or CD8+ T cells sorted from blood, taken in a trial of the OX40 agonist ivuxolimab. The receptors originated from an adult with an advanced solid tumor such as melanoma, head and neck, liver or kidney cancer. The CDR3 runs from the conserved cysteine through the conserved F or W. Fields, in order: J gene, D gene, V gene, clone size, CDR3 protein, CDR3 DNA. The D gene is left open where the match is weak. Clone size is shown for a subset of rows, as once, few, many or a class of expanded clone.

TRBJ2-3	.	TRBV7-2	.	CASSSTDTQYF	TGTGCCAGCAGCTCTACAGATACGCAGTATTTT
TRBJ2-3	.	TRBV30	.	CAWSVGGRQTHTQYF	TGTGCCTGGAGTGTAGGTGGGAGGCAGACCCACACGCAGTATTTT
TRBJ2-1	.	TRBV4-1	.	CASSSPGVSNEQFF	TGCGCCAGCAGCTCCCCGGGGGTCTCCAATGAGCAGTTCTTC
TRBJ1-1	.	TRBV18	.	CASSLRTEIGMNTEAFF	TGTGCCAGCTCACTGCGGACGGAGATTGGCATGAACACTGAAGCTTTCTTT
TRBJ2-5	.	TRBV5-1	.	CASSSRGEGFFETQYF	TGCGCCAGCAGTTCCAGGGGGGAAGGCTTTTTCGAGACCCAGTACTTC
TRBJ1-2	.	TRBV10-3	.	CAIRELPGDGYTF	TGTGCCATCAGAGAGCTCCCGGGGGATGGCTACACCTTC
TRBJ2-3	TRBD2	TRBV7-6	.	CASSLSLAGGGQYF	TGTGCCAGCAGCTTATCACTAGCGGGAGGAGGGCAGTATTTT
TRBJ1-5	.	TRBV2	.	CASRGSSGVWHQPQHF	TGTGCCAGCAGGGGCAGTTCAGGGGTATGGCATCAGCCCCAGCATTTT
TRBJ1-1	.	TRBV30	.	CAWNLQGNTEAFF	TGTGCCTGGAACCTACAGGGGAACACTGAAGCTTTCTTT
TRBJ2-7	TRBD1	TRBV7-2	.	CASSPGGLSSYEQYF	TGTGCCAGCAGCCCAGGGGGCTTGAGCTCCTACGAGCAGTACTTC
TRBJ2-7	.	TRBV19	.	CASSSRGLSYEQYF	TGTGCCAGTAGTAGCAGGGGACTATCCTACGAGCAGTACTTC
TRBJ1-3	.	TRBV5-1	.	CASSPDTLRSSGNTIYF	TGCGCCAGCAGCCCGGACACTTTACGGAGCTCTGGAAACACCATATATTTT
TRBJ1-1	.	TRBV9	.	CASSVNDRLEAFF	TGTGCCAGCAGCGTCAACGACAGGCTGGAGGCTTTCTTT
TRBJ1-1	.	TRBV10-3	.	CAIKKNTEAFF	TGTGCCATCAAAAAGAACACTGAAGCTTTCTTT
TRBJ2-1	.	TRBV12-1	once	CASSFVLGREGNEQFF	TGTGCCAGCAGCTTTGTGTTGGGGCGGGAGGGTAATGAGCAGTTCTTC
TRBJ2-3	.	TRBV2	.	CASSYSSRVTDTQYF	TGTGCCAGCAGTTACTCCAGCCGCGTCACAGATACGCAGTATTTT
TRBJ2-4	TRBD2	TRBV19	.	CASSMGMGTSGLAKNIQYF	TGTGCCAGTAGTATGGGGATGGGGACTAGCGGTCTAGCCAAAAACATTCAGTACTTC
TRBJ2-7	TRBD1	TRBV11-3	.	CASSLRDRPLEQYF	TGTGCCAGCAGCCTCCGGGACAGGCCCCTCGAGCAGTACTTC
TRBJ2-3	TRBD2	TRBV27	.	CASSLPSGTTQYF	TGTGCCAGCAGTTTACCTAGCGGCACAACGCAGTATTTT
TRBJ2-6	TRBD1	TRBV18	.	CASSLGQEQLSGANVLTF	TGTGCCAGCTCGTTAGGACAGGAGCAACTCTCTGGGGCCAACGTCCTGACTTTC
TRBJ1-1	TRBD1	TRBV2	.	CASRGTAMNTEAFF	TGTGCCAGCAGGGGGACAGCCATGAACACTGAAGCTTTCTTT
TRBJ2-5	.	TRBV7-2	once	CASSLNGGRPSQETQYF	TGTGCCAGCAGCTTAAACGGTGGGCGCCCGTCCCAAGAGACCCAGTACTTC
TRBJ1-5	TRBD1	TRBV2	.	CASSDRGTQPQHF	TGTGCCAGCAGTGACAGGGGGACGCAGCCCCAGCATTTT
TRBJ1-5	.	TRBV5-4	.	CASAGGPNQPQHF	TGTGCCAGCGCCGGGGGCCCCAATCAGCCCCAGCATTTT
TRBJ2-7	.	TRBV6-6	once	CASSYSRVAPSQYF	TGTGCCAGCAGTTACTCTAGGGTGGCGCCCTCGCAGTACTTC
TRBJ2-1	.	TRBV7-9	.	CASSLEAKQFF	TGTGCCAGCAGCTTAGAGGCCAAGCAGTTCTTC
TRBJ2-5	.	TRBV30	.	CAWSPGGYQETQYF	TGTGCCTGGAGCCCTGGGGGTTACCAAGAGACCCAGTACTTC
TRBJ1-2	TRBD1	TRBV7-2	.	CASSLAGTGRGHGYTF	TGTGCCAGCAGCTTAGCAGGGACAGGGAGGGGTCATGGCTACACCTTC
TRBJ1-3	.	TRBV13	.	CASSLQSSGNTIYF	TGTGCCAGCAGCCTCCAAAGCTCTGGAAACACCATATATTTT
TRBJ2-6	TRBD1	TRBV10-3	once	CAISEQGDSGANVLTF	TGTGCCATCAGTGAGCAGGGGGACTCTGGGGCCAACGTCCTGACTTTC
TRBJ2-5	.	TRBV5-4	.	CASSLFGGETQYF	TGTGCCAGCAGCTTGTTCGGCGGAGAGACCCAGTACTTC
TRBJ2-1	TRBD2	TRBV27	once	CASSSIAGGSSSYNEQFF	TGTGCCAGCAGTTCGATAGCGGGAGGCTCAAGCTCCTACAATGAGCAGTTCTTC
TRBJ1-4	.	TRBV11-2	.	CASTARINEKLFF	TGTGCCAGCACGGCCAGGATTAATGAAAAACTGTTTTTT
TRBJ2-1	.	TRBV19	once	CASSTRGTPGRNEQFF	TGTGCCAGTAGTACTCGCGGGACTCCGGGGCGCAATGAGCAGTTCTTC